The present T cell receptor (beta chain) was sequenced within a study of T cell responses to AZD1222 COVID-19 vaccine. Only a few counts were recorded for this clone. Its antigen is not identified. General study results and limits: Clonal diversity may have been underestimated in mostly white British donors.

Sequencing used immunoSEQ multiplex PCR; TCRdb keeps in-frame clones, though not all of them. This table holds around 100,000 clones, 91% found once. Looked up from germline, CDR1 is SGHDT and CDR2 is YYEEEE. V lost 2 bases to trimming and J lost 2 bases; unmatched junction nucleotides: 3. This CDR3 contains 15 residues. V and J are TRBV5-6 and TRBJ2-1, with 8 bases identical to TRBD2. The sequence came from an adult in good health. The material was peripheral blood, obtained on day 0 of AZD1222 vaccination. Here the CDR3 reads CASSFTSGPYNEQFF. The CDR3 DNA follows: TGTGCCAGCAGCTTTACTAGCGGACCCTACAATGAGCAGTTCTTC.